These 9 T cell receptor beta chains were all obtained from the same sample, sequenced in a study of blood T cell repertoires in COVID-19. Clones were read by immunoSEQ multiplex PCR, and TCRdb kept only the in-frame ones, dropping some. The table lists some 70,000 clones, roughly 86% of them singletons. Sequencing was carried out using peripheral blood. The receptors shown here come from a man in his forties or fifties with active COVID-19.

The chain is built from TRBV5-1 and TRBJ2-3; 7 positions agree with TRBD2. CDR3 length: 15 residues. Germline loops: CDR1 SGHRS, CDR2 YFSETQ. V dropped 4 bases and J dropped 0; count of bases not matched to a gene: 5. CDR3 in DNA: TGCGCCAGCAGCCCCCGGGGGGACAGCACAGATACGCAGTATTTT. It specifies CASSPRGDSTDTQYF. Full variable domain (missing parts from reference TRBV5-1 and TRBJ2-3): KAGVTQTPRYLIKTRGQQVTLSCSPISGHRSVSWYQQTPGQGLQFLFEYFSETQRNKGNFPGRFSGRQFSNSRSEMNVSTLELGDSALYLCASSPRGDSTDTQYFGPGTRLTVL.

The rearrangement links TRBV7-2 to TRBJ2-1; 7 bases agree with TRBD2. Germline V lookup: CDR1 SGHTA, CDR2 FQGNSA. The J segment lost 0 bases and the V segment lost 2 bases, leaving 4 bases of the junction unmatched. The CDR3 contains 16 residues. The CDR3 loop reads CASSLIGGSSYNEQFF. CDR3 nucleotides: TGTGCCAGCAGCTTAATTGGCGGGAGCTCCTACAATGAGCAGTTCTTC.

The chain joins TRBV6-5 to TRBJ1-6, with 7 bases aligning to TRBD1. Germline CDR1 MNHEY, CDR2 SVGAGI. J lost 7 bases, V lost 0 bases, and 6 bases had no gene match. The CDR3 is made up of 16 amino acids. The CDR3 region has the DNA TGTGCCAGCAGTTACTCGTACAGGGGCGGCAATTCACCCCTCCACTTT. Protein product: CASSYSYRGGNSPLHF.

V and J are TRBV18 and TRBJ2-2; 8 nucleotides align to TRBD2. The germline CDR1 and CDR2 sequences are KGHSH and LQKENI. V trimming: 6 bases; J trimming: 11 bases; junction bases outside the gene matches: 11. CDR3 length: 14 amino acids. CDR3 nucleotide sequence: TGTGCCAGCTCCCCCGGACTAGCAGACGGAGAGCTGTTTTTT. It translates to CASSPGLADGELFF.

This clone turned up a few times. The rearrangement uses TRBV15 and TRBJ2-7; TRBD2 aligns across 8 bases. The germline gives CDR1 LNHNV, CDR2 YYDKDF (reference sequence). CDR3 size: 20 residues. Germline trimming cut 0 bases from V and 0 bases from J; bases unmatched to any gene: 16. CDR3 in DNA: TGTGCCACCAGCAGAGATACACGCGGGGGGTTTCCGGCTAGCTCCTACGAGCAGTACTTC. Residues: CATSRDTRGGFPASSYEQYF.

V gene TRBV6-5 combines with J gene TRBJ1-5; 7 bases fit TRBD1. The CDR3 loop spans 14 amino acids. V shed 6 bases and J 2 bases; nucleotides not matched to a gene: 4. Per the germline V gene, CDR1 is MNHEY and CDR2 is SVGAGI. This chain's CDR3 is CASRAGQGNQPQHF. CDR3 DNA sequence: TGTGCCAGCAGAGCCGGACAGGGCAATCAGCCCCAGCATTTT.

This clone has just a few counts. The CDR3: CASSRGTGRSGNTIYF. The CDR3 nucleotides read TGTGCCAGTAGCAGGGGGACAGGCCGGTCTGGAAACACCATATATTTT. The chain recombines TRBV19 with TRBJ1-3, with 8 bases matching TRBD1. The J segment lost 1 base and the V segment lost 6 bases, leaving 8 bases of the junction unmatched. CDR1 LNHDA and CDR2 SQIVND come from the germline V gene (reference sequence). The CDR3 runs to 16 residues.

As concerns this clone: The junction and the germline gene differ at one end; a read error may be behind it. This chain connects TRBV5-1 to TRBJ2-7; TRBD2 matches 7 bases. Germline V gene sequence: CDR1 SGHRS, CDR2 YFSETQ. The CDR3 is 14 amino acids. The CDR3 DNA reads as TGCGCCAGCAGTTTGGGTCCGGGGGGAGCCGAGCAGTACTTC. This encodes CASSLGPGGAEQYF.

The chain couples TRBV7-8 to TRBJ2-5; TRBD2 matches at 7 bases. This CDR3 has 14 amino acids. Trimming cost V 1 base and J 2 bases; bases outside gene matches: 1. Germline-derived CDR1 and CDR2 are SGHVS and FQNEAQ. CDR3 DNA: TGTGCCAGCAGCTTAGATAGCGGGCAAGAGACCCAGTACTTC. It is translated as CASSLDSGQETQYF.